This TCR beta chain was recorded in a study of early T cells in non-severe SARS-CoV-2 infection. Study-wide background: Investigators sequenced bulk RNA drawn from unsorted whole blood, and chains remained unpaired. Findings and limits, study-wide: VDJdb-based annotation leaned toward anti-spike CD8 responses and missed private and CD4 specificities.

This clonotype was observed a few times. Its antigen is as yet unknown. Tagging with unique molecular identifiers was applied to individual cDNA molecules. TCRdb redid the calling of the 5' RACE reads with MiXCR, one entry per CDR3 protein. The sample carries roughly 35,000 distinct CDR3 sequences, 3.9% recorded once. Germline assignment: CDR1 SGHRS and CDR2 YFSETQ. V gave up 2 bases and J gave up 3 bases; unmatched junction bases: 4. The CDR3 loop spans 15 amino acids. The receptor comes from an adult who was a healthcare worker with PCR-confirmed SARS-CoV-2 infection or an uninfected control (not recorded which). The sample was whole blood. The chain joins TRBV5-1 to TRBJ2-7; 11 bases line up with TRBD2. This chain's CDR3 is CASSLGTSGIYEQYF. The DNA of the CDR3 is TGCGCCAGCAGCTTAGGGACTAGCGGAATCTACGAGCAGTACTTC.